Following are 20 T cell receptor beta chains from one sample sequenced in a study of cytomegalovirus exposure and HLA in healthy donors. The PCR made use of 60 Vbeta and 13 Jbeta primers. Generated by immunoSEQ multiplex PCR, the TCRdb table keeps only in-frame clones and is missing some. The top ten hold about 1.7% of the sample, which has roughly 200,000 clones, more than 60% seen once. Sample: PBMCs. These TCRs come from a man aged 50 to 59 in good health and CMV-seronegative.

This clone was detected only once. V usage is TRBV30 and J usage is TRBJ1-5; no firm D call. The CDR3 runs to 12 residues. Germline loops: CDR1 GTSNPN, CDR2 SVGIG (reference sequence). V was shortened by 2 bases and J by 3 bases, with 5 bases between the two germline ends. Written as DNA, the CDR3 is TGTGCCTGGAGTAGCCCCAATCAGCCCCAGCATTTT. This sequence encodes CAWSSPNQPQHF. Drawing the rest from reference TRBV30 and TRBJ1-5, the complete variable domain is SQTIHQWPATLVQPVGSPLSLECTVEGTSNPNLYWYRQAAGRGLQLLFYSVGIGQISSEVPQNLSASRPQDRQFILSSKKLLLSDSGFYLCAWSSPNQPQHFGDGTRLSIL.

The gene calls are TRBV5-1 and TRBJ1-1, with D possibly TRBD1 on 6 matching bases. Germline loops: CDR1 SGHRS, CDR2 YFSETQ. V was cut by 7 bases and J by 0 bases, with 19 bases left in between. The CDR3 has 16 amino acids. CDR3 bases: TGCGCCAGCTCGGACTCATCGGGACAAATGAACACTGAAGCTTTCTTT. Its protein product is CASSDSSGQMNTEAFF. The full variable domain, completed using reference TRBV5-1 and TRBJ1-1, is KAGVTQTPRYLIKTRGQQVTLSCSPISGHRSVSWYQQTPGQGLQFLFEYFSETQRNKGNFPGRFSGRQFSNSRSEMNVSTLELGDSALYLCASSDSSGQMNTEAFFGQGTRLTVV.

This clone was detected a few times. V gene TRBV9 combines with J gene TRBJ2-5; unclear D gene. Trimming shortened V by 3 bases and J by 4 bases, and 4 bases separated the two germline ends. CDR3 length equals 11 residues. The V gene's germline CDR1 is SGDLS and CDR2 YYNGEE. The chain's CDR3 is CASSGGETQYF. DNA of the CDR3: TGTGCCAGCAGCGGAGGAGAGACCCAGTACTTC.

This chain joins TRBV7-2 and TRBJ2-3; D unclear. Germline V gene lookup returns CDR1 SGHTA and CDR2 FQGNSA. V was trimmed by 3 bases and J by 4 bases, leaving 8 bases between them. CDR3 length: 13 amino acids. CDR3 region: CASSLSSADTQYF. CDR3 nucleotide sequence: TGTGCCAGCAGCTTGAGCAGCGCAGATACGCAGTATTTT.

In this sample, this clone turned up a few times. The chain employs TRBV28 and TRBJ2-7; no clear D. Trimming pared 5 bases from V and 3 bases from J, leaving 5 bases between. Germline assignment: CDR1 MDHEN and CDR2 SYDVKM. This CDR3 spans 11 amino acids. CDR3 in amino acids: CASSLYYEQYF. DNA of the CDR3: TGTGCCAGCAGTCTCTACTACGAGCAGTACTTC.

The chain joins TRBV5-1 to TRBJ2-7; 9 positions agree with TRBD2. V trimming: 4 bases; J trimming: 4 bases; junction bases outside the gene matches: 6. This CDR3 spans 14 amino acids. The germline CDR1 and CDR2 sequences are SGHRS and YFSETQ. For the CDR3, the DNA is TGCGCCAGCAGCCCGGGACTAGCACGGTACGAGCAGTACTTC. The encoded protein is CASSPGLARYEQYF.

This rearrangement joins TRBV4-2 to TRBJ2-3, with 7 bases fitting TRBD1. CDR3 length: 14 amino acids. Looked up from germline, CDR1 is LGHNA and CDR2 is YNFKEQ. The V gene end was trimmed by 5 bases and the J gene end by 1 base; junction bases not matched to a gene: 3. CDR3 nucleotides: TGTGCCAGCAGCGACGGACAGGGCACAGATACGCAGTATTTT. Protein product: CASSDGQGTDTQYF.

The chain is built from TRBV7-9 and TRBJ2-5, with D possibly matching TRBD2 (5 bases). This CDR3 is 14 amino acids long. Trimming left V 3 bases short and J 1 base short, with 9 bases between. Germline CDR1 is SEHNR and CDR2 is FQNEAQ (reference sequence). This chain's CDR3 is CASSFEGSQETQYF. CDR3 DNA: TGTGCCAGCAGCTTTGAGGGCAGCCAAGAGACCCAGTACTTC.

This clone turned up a few times. The V and J genes are TRBV7-2 and TRBJ2-1; 15 bases agree with TRBD2. Germline CDR1 SGHTA, CDR2 FQGNSA. The CDR3 covers 16 residues. J gave up 9 bases and V 5 bases, and 8 bases lay outside the gene matches. The CDR3 sequence is CASSLRTSGRAVEQFF. CDR3 bases: TGTGCCAGCAGCCTCCGGACTAGCGGGAGGGCCGTTGAGCAGTTCTTC.

The chain carries TRBV15 and TRBJ1-2; D is ambiguous. Germline values: CDR1 LNHNV, CDR2 YYDKDF (reference sequence). The CDR3 sequence is 14 residues long. With 5 bases removed from V and 2 bases from J, the gap between germline ends came to 12 bases. The CDR3 loop is CATSGERVNYGYTF. The DNA for the CDR3 is TGTGCCACCAGCGGGGAGAGGGTCAACTATGGCTACACCTTC.

About this clone itself: The same CDR3 can be traced to other DNA sequences in this sample. CDR3: CASSVATGQPQHF. The CDR3 nucleotides are TGTGCCAGCAGCGTAGCTACCGGTCAGCCCCAGCATTTT. V is TRBV9 and J is TRBJ1-5; D remains unclear. The CDR3 is 13 residues long. Trimming removed 0 bases at V and 6 bases at J, with 7 bases between. Germline CDR1 and CDR2: SGDLS and YYNGEE.

This chain links TRBV6-4 with TRBJ1-2; 7 nucleotides align to TRBD1. V gave up 6 bases and J gave up 4 bases; unmatched junction bases: 8. The CDR3 totals 14 residues. Germline CDR1 and CDR2: MRHNA and SNTAGT. The CDR3 DNA reads as TGTGCCAGCAGAAGGACAGGAGACACCTATGGCTACACCTTC. Encoded protein: CASRRTGDTYGYTF.

V gene TRBV5-4 combines with J gene TRBJ1-2; 11 positions match TRBD1. Germline values: CDR1 SGHNT, CDR2 YYREEE (reference sequence). The CDR3 is made up of 14 amino acids. The J segment lost 5 bases and the V segment lost 3 bases, leaving 3 bases of the junction unmatched. The CDR3 region is CASSWDRGDYGYTF. The CDR3 nucleotides are TGTGCCAGCAGCTGGGACAGGGGGGATTATGGCTACACCTTC.

The chain has TRBV28 and TRBJ1-5; TRBD1 is a possible D gene (5 bases). The germline V gene has CDR1 MDHEN and CDR2 SYDVKM. V was pared by 3 bases and J by 6 bases, with 18 bases between. The CDR3 has 16 residues. CDR3: CASSFRASGLGQPQHF. Here the CDR3 DNA reads TGTGCCAGCAGTTTCCGGGCCTCAGGGCTTGGTCAGCCCCAGCATTTT.

This chain joins TRBV6-5 and TRBJ2-7; a weak D match, TRBD2 (6 bases). There are 15 residues in the CDR3. Per the germline V gene, CDR1 is MNHEY and CDR2 is SVGAGI. The V and J ends lost 5 bases and 0 bases respectively, with 14 bases between them. Here the CDR3 reads CASSPLASHSYEQYF. The CDR3 DNA is TGTGCCAGCAGTCCCCTAGCGTCCCACTCCTACGAGCAGTACTTC.

The V call is TRBV6-5, the J call TRBJ2-7; 7 bases align to TRBD2. J was trimmed by 4 bases and V by 0 bases; bases with no gene match: 6. CDR3 length equals 15 residues. The germline V gene has CDR1 MNHEY and CDR2 SVGAGI. CDR3 amino acids: CASSYSGEGAYEQYF. The CDR3 region has the DNA TGTGCCAGCAGTTACTCTGGGGAGGGAGCTTACGAGCAGTACTTC.

The V gene is TRBV10-1, the J gene TRBJ2-7; 9 bases map to TRBD2. The CDR3 has 16 residues. Germline CDR1 WNHNN, CDR2 SYGVQD (reference sequence). J was trimmed by 0 bases and V by 2 bases; bases with no gene match: 5. For the CDR3, the DNA is TGCGCCAGCAGTGAGATAGCGGGAGTAGGCTCCTACGAGCAGTACTTC. It translates to CASSEIAGVGSYEQYF.

V gene TRBV28 combines with J gene TRBJ2-7; 12 bases are a match to TRBD2. Germline values: CDR1 MDHEN, CDR2 SYDVKM. This CDR3 comprises 16 residues. The V gene end was trimmed by 6 bases and the J gene end by 6 bases; junction bases not matched to a gene: 12. The CDR3 sequence is CASSLTKTSGRSEQYF. The CDR3 bases are TGTGCCAGCAGCCTTACGAAGACTAGCGGGAGAAGCGAGCAGTACTTC. Full variable domain (rest looked up from reference TRBV28 and TRBJ2-7): DVKVTQSSRYLVKRTGEKVFLECVQDMDHENMFWYRQDPGLGLRLIYFSYDVKMKEKGDIPEGYSVSREKKERFSLILESASTNQTSMYLCASSLTKTSGRSEQYFGPGTRLTVT.

Only one count was recorded for this clone. V gene TRBV9 combines with J gene TRBJ2-5, with D possibly matching TRBD2 (6 bases). CDR3 size: 13 residues. CDR1 is SGDLS, CDR2 YYNGEE, per germline. Trimming removed 0 bases at V and 4 bases at J, with 7 bases between. Here the CDR3 reads CASSVGRVETQYF. CDR3 in DNA: TGTGCCAGCAGCGTAGGGAGGGTAGAGACCCAGTACTTC. Together with reference TRBV9 and TRBJ2-5, the CDR3 gives the full variable domain: DSGVTQTPKHLITATGQRVTLRCSPRSGDLSVYWYQQSLDQGLQFLIQYYNGEERAKGNILERFSAQQFPDLHSELNLSSLELGDSALYFCASSVGRVETQYFGPGTRLLVL.

The CDR3 DNA is TGTGCCAGCAGCGGGACTAGCGGGTCCTACGAGCAGTACTTC. Translation: CASSGTSGSYEQYF. The chain carries TRBV28 and TRBJ2-5; 12 nucleotides agree with TRBD2. The end of the DNA is better explained by TRBJ2-7, so the J call may be wrong. Germline V lookup: CDR1 MDHEN, CDR2 SYDVKM. The CDR3 sequence is 14 residues long.